This TCR beta chain was identified during a study of patients and donors after allogeneic stem cell transplantation. TCRdb recomputed calls from the RT-PCR reads with MiXCR, one row per CDR3 protein. The sample includes under 30,000 distinct CDR3 sequences, around 31% of them seen just once. The CDR3 is made up of 16 amino acids. V lost 1 base to trimming and J lost 4 bases, with 17 bases between them. Germline lookup yields CDR1 SGHDT and CDR2 YYEEEE. This clonotype was seen many times. The specimen sequenced was blood, either unsorted or a sorted T cell fraction (not recorded which). The chain carries TRBV5-6 and TRBJ1-1; no definite D call. This receptor was obtained from a human donor who was either an allogeneic HSCT recipient or a stem cell or donor lymphocyte infusion donor (not recorded which). It is not recorded whose cells these are; they may come from a transplant donor. CDR3 DNA sequence: TGTGCCAGCAGCTTGTGGGGAACTCTTCGGGGCACTGAAGCTTTCTTT. Amino acid sequence: CASSLWGTLRGTEAFF.